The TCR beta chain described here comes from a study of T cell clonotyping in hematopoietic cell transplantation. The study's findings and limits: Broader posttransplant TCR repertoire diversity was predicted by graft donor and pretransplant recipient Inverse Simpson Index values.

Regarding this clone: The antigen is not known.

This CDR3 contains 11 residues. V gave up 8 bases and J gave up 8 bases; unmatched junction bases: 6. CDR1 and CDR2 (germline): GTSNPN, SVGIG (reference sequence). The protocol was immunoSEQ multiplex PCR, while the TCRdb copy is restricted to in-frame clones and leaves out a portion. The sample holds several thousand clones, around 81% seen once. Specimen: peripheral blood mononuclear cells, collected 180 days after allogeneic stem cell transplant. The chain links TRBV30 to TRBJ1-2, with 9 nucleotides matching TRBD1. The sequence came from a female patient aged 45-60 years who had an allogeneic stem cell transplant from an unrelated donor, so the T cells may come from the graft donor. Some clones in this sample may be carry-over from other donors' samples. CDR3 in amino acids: CAGRDRVGYTF. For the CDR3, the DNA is TGTGCCGGTCGGGACAGGGTCGGCTACACCTTC.